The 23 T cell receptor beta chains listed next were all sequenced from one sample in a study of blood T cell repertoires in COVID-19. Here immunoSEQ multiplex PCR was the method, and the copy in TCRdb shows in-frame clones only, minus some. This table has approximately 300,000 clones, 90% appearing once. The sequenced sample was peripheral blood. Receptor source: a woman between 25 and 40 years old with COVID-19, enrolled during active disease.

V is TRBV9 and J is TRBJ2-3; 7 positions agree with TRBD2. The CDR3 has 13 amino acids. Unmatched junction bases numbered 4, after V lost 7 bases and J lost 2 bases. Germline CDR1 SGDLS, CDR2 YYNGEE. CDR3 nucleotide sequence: TGTGCCAGCGGGCGGGAGCCCACAGATACGCAGTATTTT. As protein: CASGREPTDTQYF.

The CDR3: CSVEDVRDSGTDTQYF. In nucleotides, the CDR3 is TGCAGCGTTGAAGATGTCAGGGATTCAGGCACAGATACGCAGTATTTT. The chain employs TRBV29-1 and TRBJ2-3; perhaps TRBD1 as D (5 bases). The CDR3 is 16 amino acids. Trimming removed 0 bases at V and 1 base at J, with 14 bases between. Looked up from germline, CDR1 is SQVTM and CDR2 is ANQGSEA.

The CDR3 DNA follows: TGCGCCAGCAGCTTGGAGGCTAGTCGGGACAATGAGCAGTTCTTC. Translation: CASSLEASRDNEQFF. The V call is TRBV5-1, the J call TRBJ2-1; D unclear. This CDR3 region has 15 residues. Germline CDR1 reads SGHRS; CDR2 reads YFSETQ. Trimming removed 0 bases from V and 5 bases from J, with 12 bases in between.

The CDR3 nucleotides read TGCGCCAGCAGCTTAGTCTCAGGGGGCATCGACGAGCAGTACTTC. It specifies CASSLVSGGIDEQYF. V is TRBV5-1 and J is TRBJ2-7; 8 bases are a match to TRBD1. Germline CDR1 reads SGHRS; CDR2 reads YFSETQ. Germline trimming cut 2 bases from V and 5 bases from J; bases unmatched to any gene: 9. The CDR3 runs 15 residues. Supplemented by reference TRBV5-1 and TRBJ2-7, the full variable domain reads KAGVTQTPRYLIKTRGQQVTLSCSPISGHRSVSWYQQTPGQGLQFLFEYFSETQRNKGNFPGRFSGRQFSNSRSEMNVSTLELGDSALYLCASSLVSGGIDEQYFGPGTRLTVT.

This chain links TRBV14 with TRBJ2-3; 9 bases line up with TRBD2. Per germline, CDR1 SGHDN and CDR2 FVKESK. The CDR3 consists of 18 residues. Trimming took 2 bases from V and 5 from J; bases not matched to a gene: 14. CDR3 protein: CASSQTRGLAGGEDTQYF. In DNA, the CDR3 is TGTGCCAGCAGCCAAACGCGGGGACTAGCCGGAGGGGAAGATACGCAGTATTTT.

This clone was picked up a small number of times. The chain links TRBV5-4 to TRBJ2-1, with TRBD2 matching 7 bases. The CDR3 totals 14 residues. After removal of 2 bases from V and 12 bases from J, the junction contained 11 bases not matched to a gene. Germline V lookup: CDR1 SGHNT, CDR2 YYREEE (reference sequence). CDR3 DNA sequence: TGTGCCAGCAGCTTTACGGGAGGCCAAGGGAGGCAGTTCTTC. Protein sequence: CASSFTGGQGRQFF.

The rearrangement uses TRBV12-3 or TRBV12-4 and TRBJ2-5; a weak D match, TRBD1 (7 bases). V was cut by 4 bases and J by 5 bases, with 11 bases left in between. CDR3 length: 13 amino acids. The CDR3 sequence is CASSYAGGETQYF. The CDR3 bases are TGTGCCAGCAGTTACGCAGGGGGGGAGACCCAGTACTTC.

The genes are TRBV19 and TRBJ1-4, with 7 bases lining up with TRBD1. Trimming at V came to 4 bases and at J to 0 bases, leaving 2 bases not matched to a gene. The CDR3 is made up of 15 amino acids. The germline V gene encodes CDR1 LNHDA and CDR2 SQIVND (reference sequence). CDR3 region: CASSTTGATNEKLFF. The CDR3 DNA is TGTGCCAGTAGTACCACAGGGGCAACTAATGAAAAACTGTTTTTT.

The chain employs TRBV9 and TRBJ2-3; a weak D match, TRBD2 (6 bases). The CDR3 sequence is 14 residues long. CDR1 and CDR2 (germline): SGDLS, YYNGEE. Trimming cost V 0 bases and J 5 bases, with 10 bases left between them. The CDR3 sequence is CASSVVVGGDTQYF. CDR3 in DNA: TGTGCCAGCAGCGTAGTAGTGGGGGGAGATACGCAGTATTTT.

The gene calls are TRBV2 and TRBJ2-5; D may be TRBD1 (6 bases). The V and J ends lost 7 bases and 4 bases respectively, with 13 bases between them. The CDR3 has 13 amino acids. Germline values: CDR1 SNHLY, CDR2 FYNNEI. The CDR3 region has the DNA TGTGCCAGCAAGAGGGGGAACGTAGAGACCCAGTACTTC. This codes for CASKRGNVETQYF.

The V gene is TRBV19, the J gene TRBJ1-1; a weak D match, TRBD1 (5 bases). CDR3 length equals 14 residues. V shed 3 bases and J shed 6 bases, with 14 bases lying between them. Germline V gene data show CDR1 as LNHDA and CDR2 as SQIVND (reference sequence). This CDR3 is CASSIRTISPEAFF. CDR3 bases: TGTGCCAGTAGTATCCGGACAATCTCCCCTGAAGCTTTCTTT.

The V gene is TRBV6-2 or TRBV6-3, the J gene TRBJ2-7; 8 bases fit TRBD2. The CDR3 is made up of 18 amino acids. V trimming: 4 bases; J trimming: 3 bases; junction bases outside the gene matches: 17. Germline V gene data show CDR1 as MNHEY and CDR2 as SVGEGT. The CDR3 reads CASSFDGAIAGIGYEQYF. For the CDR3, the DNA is TGTGCCAGCAGTTTTGACGGAGCGATAGCGGGAATAGGCTACGAGCAGTACTTC.

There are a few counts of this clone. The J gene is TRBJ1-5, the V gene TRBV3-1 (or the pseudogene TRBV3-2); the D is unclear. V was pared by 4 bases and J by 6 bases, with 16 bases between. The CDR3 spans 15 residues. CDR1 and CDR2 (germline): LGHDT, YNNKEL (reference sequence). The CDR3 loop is CASSPGSHPTQPQHF. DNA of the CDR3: TGTGCCAGCAGCCCGGGATCCCACCCCACTCAGCCCCAGCATTTT.

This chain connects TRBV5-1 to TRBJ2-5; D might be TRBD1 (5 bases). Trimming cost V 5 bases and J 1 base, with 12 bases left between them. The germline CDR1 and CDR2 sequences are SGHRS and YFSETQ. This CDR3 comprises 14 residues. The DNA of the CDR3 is TGCGCCAGCAGTCTTGGGGCCTCCCAAGAGACCCAGTACTTC. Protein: CASSLGASQETQYF.

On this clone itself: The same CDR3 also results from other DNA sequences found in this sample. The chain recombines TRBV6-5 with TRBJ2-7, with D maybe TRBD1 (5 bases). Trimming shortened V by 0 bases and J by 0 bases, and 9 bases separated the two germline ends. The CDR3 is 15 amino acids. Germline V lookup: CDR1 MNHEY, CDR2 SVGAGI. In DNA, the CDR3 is TGTGCCAGCAGTTACTCAAGAGACAGCTCCTACGAGCAGTACTTC. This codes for CASSYSRDSSYEQYF.

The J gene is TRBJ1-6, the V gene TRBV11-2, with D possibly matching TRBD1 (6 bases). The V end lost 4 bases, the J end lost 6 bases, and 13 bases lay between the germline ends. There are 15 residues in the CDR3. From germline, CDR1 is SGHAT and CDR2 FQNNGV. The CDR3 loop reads CASSSSGQTNSPLHF. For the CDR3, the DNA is TGTGCCAGCAGCTCCTCCGGACAGACTAATTCACCCCTCCACTTT.

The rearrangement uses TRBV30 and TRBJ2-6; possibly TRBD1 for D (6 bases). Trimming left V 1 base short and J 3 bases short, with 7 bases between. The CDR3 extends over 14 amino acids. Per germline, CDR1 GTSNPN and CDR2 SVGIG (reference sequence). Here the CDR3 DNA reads TGTGCCTGGAGTGAGGGGGTTGGGGCCAACGTCCTGACTTTC. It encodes CAWSEGVGANVLTF.

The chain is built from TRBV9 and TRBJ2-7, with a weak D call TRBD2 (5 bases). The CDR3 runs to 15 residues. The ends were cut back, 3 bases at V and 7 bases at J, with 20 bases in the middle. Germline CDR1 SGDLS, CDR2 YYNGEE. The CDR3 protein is CASSEGPRGRREQYF. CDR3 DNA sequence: TGTGCCAGCAGCGAGGGTCCCCGGGGAAGGCGAGAGCAGTACTTC.

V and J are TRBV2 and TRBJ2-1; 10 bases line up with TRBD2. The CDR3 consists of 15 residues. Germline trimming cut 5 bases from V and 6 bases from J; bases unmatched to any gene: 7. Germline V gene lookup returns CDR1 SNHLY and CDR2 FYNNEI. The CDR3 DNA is TGTGCCAGCAGTAAGTCGTCTAGCGGGAGCAATGAGCAGTTCTTC. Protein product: CASSKSSSGSNEQFF.

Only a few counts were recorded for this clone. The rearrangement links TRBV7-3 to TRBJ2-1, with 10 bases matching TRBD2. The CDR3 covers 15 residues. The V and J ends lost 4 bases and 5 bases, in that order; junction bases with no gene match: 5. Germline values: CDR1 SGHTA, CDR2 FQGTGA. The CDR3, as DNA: TGTGCCAGCAGCTCCACAACTAGCGGGGACAATGAGCAGTTCTTC. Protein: CASSSTTSGDNEQFF.

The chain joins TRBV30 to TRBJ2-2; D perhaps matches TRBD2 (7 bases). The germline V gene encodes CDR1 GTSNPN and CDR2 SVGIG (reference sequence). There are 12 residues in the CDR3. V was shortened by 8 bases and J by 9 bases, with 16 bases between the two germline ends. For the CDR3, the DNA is TGTGCCCCGGGCGGGGGCAGCTGGGAGCTGTTTTTT. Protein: CAPGGGSWELFF.

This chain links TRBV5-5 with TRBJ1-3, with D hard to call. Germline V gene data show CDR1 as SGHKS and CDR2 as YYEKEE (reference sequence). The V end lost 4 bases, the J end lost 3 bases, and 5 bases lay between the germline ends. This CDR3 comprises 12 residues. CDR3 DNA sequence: TGTGCCAGCAGCCTGTTTGGAAACACCATATATTTT. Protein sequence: CASSLFGNTIYF.

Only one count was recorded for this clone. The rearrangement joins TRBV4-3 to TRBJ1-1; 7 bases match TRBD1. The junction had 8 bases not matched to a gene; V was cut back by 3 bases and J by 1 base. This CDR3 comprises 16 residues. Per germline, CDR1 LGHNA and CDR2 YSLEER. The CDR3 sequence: CASSQASGQTNTEAFF. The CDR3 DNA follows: TGCGCCAGCAGCCAGGCGTCGGGACAGACGAACACTGAAGCTTTCTTT.